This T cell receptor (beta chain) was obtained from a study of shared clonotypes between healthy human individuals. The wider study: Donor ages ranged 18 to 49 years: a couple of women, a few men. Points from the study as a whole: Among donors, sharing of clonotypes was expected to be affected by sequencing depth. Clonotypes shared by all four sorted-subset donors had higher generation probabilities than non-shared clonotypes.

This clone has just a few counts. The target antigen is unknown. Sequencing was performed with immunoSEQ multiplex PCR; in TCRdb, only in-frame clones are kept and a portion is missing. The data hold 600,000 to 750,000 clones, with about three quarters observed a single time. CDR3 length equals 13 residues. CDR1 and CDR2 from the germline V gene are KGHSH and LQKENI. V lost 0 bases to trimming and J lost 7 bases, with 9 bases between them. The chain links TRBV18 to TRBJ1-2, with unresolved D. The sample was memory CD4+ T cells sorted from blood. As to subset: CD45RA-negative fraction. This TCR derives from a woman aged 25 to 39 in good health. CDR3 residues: CASSPPGNRGYTF. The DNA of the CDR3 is TGTGCCAGCTCACCACCAGGGAACCGTGGCTACACCTTC.